The T cell receptor (beta chain) under discussion was sequenced for a study of T cell clonotyping in hematopoietic cell transplantation (dated by TCRdb to 2020 to 2023). Context from the whole study: A total of some 130 blood samples were gathered in the study from fewer than 40 consecutive transplant recipients along with their related donors. Patient recruitment ran from 2015 to early 2017, and follow-up continued until late 2020 or death.

The sample's time point label, in plain terms: 30 days after allo-HCT. Blood samples were obtained from recipients approximately 28 days before transplant and at days 30, 100 and 180 after transplant. Using Nuclei Lysis Solution, genomic DNA was extracted from unfractionated peripheral blood mononuclear cells that were either fresh or cryopreserved. The CDR3 runs 13 amino acids, cysteine and phenylalanine included. The sequence is cut down to CDR3 DNA, 39 bases in frame from base 1. CDR1 and CDR2 were assigned from the germline V gene (reference sequence) as LNHDA and SQIVND. The V and J ends are trimmed by 1 base and 8 bases, leaving 11 bases between them. With respect to this clone: Its antigen is not yet known. One base away there is no much larger clone; base qualities are not given.

TCR beta CDR3 regions were amplified from genomic DNA with the immunoSEQ assay, a bias-controlled multiplex PCR using V- and J-specific primers. A second PCR step added a proprietary barcode and Illumina adapter sequences to the CDR3 amplicons. CDR3 libraries were sequenced on an Illumina MiSeq instrument. As for how the authors treated the data: Export and quality control were performed with immunoSEQ Analyzer 3.0, and downstream analyses were performed with R Bioconductor and Immunarch. Repertoire metrics were calculated using only productive rearrangements within the normalized downsampled data set. Clonotypes larger than 5 templates in the normalized cohort were defined as pathologically expanded. The Inverse Simpson Index was used to measure repertoire diversity. To capture all clonotypes, CMV-specificity analyses were performed on the non-normalized data set. TCRdb stores this immuneACCESS table with in-frame sequences only. Part of the clones is absent; in the studies checked, under half of the shortfall reflects unresolved V genes, and no reason is known for the rest. That table is the source of V, J and clone size, and D and trimming were worked out from the DNA. The sample records around 15,000 clones, about 98% of which are singletons. The top ten constitute around 4.2% of the sample.

The paper as a whole reports these results and caveats: A decrease in recipient TCR diversity was observed after transplant, and a progressive increase in pathologically expanded clonotypes was seen from day 30 to day 180. Recipient repertoires showed only a small fraction of overlap with donor repertoires, and over 97% appeared de novo at the given depth. Broader TCR repertoire diversity after transplant was predicted by Inverse Simpson Index values from donors and from recipients before transplant. The sample size was limited and the cells went unsorted, which meant the CD4 and CD8 repertoire contributions could not be told apart.

The TCR comes from a female patient aged 50-60 years who had an allogeneic stem cell transplant from an unrelated donor, so T cells may come from the graft donor. Some clones in this sample may be carry-over from other donors' samples. The V and J segments used are TRBV19 and TRBJ1-2; no D gene can be assigned with confidence. The sequenced sample was peripheral blood mononuclear cells, obtained 30 days after allogeneic stem cell transplant. The DNA reads TGTGCCAGTAGTATAGCCCCTACGGGGGGCTACACCTTC. Translated, this is CASSIAPTGGYTF.